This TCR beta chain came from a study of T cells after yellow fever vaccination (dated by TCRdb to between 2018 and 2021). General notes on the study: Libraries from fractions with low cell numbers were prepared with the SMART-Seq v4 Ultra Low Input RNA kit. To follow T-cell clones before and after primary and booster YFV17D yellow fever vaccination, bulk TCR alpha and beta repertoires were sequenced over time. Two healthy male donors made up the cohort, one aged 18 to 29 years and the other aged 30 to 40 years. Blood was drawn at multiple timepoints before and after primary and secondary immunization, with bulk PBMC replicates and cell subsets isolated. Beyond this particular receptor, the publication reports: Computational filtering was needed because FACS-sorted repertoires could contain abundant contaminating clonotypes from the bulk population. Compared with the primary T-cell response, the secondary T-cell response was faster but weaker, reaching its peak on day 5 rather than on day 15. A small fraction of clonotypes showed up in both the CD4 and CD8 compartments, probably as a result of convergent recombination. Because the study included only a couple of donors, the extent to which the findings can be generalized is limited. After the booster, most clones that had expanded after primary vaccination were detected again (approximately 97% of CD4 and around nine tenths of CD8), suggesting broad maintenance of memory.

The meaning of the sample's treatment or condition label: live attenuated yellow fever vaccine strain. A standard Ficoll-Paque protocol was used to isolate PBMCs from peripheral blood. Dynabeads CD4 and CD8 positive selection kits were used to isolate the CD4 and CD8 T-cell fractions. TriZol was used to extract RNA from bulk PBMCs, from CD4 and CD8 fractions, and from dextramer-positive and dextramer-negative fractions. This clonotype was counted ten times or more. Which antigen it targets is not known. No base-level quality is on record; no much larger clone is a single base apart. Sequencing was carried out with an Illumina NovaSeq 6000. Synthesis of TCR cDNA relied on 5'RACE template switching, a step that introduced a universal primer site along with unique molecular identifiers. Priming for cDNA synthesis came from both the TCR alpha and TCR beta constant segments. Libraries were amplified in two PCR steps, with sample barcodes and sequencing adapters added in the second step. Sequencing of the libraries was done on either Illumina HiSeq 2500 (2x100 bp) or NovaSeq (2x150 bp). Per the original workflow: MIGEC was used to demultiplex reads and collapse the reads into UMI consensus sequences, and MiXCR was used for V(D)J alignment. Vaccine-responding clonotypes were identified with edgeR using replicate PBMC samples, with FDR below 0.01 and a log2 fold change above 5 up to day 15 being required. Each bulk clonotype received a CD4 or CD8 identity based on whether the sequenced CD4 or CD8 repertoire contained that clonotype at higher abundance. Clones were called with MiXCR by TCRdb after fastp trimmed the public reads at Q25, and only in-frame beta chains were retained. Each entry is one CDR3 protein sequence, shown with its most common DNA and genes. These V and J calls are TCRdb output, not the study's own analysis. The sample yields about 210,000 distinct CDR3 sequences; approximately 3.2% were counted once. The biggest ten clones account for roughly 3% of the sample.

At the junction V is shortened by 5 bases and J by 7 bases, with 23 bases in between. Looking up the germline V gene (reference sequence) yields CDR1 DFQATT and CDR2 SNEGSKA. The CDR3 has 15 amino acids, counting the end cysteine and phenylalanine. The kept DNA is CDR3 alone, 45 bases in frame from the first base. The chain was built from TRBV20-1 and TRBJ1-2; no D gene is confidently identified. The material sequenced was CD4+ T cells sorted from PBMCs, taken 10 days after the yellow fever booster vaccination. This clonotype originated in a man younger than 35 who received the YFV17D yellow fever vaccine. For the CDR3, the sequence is CSAPVMLSNEGGYTF. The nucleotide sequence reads TGCAGTGCTCCTGTTATGTTGTCAAACGAGGGTGGCTACACCTTC.